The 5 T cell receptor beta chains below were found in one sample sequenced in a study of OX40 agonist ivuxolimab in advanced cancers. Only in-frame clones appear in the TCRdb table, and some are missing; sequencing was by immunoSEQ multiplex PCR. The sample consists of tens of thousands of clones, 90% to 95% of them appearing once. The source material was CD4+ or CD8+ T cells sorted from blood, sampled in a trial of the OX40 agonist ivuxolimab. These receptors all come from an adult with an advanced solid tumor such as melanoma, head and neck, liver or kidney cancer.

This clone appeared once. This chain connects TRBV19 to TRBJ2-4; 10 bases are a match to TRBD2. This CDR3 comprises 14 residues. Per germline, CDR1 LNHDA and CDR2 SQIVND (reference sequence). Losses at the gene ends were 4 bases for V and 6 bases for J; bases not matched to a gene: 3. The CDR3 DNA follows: TGTGCCAGTAGTACCAGCGGGGGGGGAAACATTCAGTACTTC. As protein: CASSTSGGGNIQYF.

The DNA for the CDR3 is TGTGCCTGGAGTGTACTTCAGGGCATGGGAAACACCATATATTTT. This encodes CAWSVLQGMGNTIYF. This rearrangement joins TRBV30 to TRBJ1-3; possibly TRBD1 for D (5 bases). Germline CDR1 GTSNPN, CDR2 SVGIG (reference sequence). The CDR3 is made up of 15 amino acids. V was cut by 0 bases and J by 4 bases, with 13 bases left in between.

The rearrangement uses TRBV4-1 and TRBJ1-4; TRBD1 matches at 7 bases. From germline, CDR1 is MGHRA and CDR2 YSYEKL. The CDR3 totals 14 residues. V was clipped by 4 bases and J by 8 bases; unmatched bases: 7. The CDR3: CASSRQGGAEKLFF. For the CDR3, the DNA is TGCGCCAGCAGCCGTCAGGGGGGGGCAGAAAAACTGTTTTTT.

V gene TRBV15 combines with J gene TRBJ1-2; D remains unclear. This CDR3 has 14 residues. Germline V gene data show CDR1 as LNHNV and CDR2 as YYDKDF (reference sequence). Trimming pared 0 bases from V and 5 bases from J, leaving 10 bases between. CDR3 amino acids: CATSREGLGYGYTF. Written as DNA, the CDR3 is TGTGCCACCAGCAGAGAAGGTCTTGGATATGGCTACACCTTC.

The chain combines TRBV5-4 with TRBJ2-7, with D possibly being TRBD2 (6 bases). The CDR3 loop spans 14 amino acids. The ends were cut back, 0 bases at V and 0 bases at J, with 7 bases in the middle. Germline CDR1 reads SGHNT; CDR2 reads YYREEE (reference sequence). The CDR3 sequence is CASSLVGSSYEQYF. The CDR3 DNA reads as TGTGCCAGCAGCTTGGTCGGGAGCTCCTACGAGCAGTACTTC.